This is a list of T cell receptor beta chains from one sample in a study of blood T cells in healthy people across ages. TCRdb fed the 5' RACE reads into MiXCR, producing one record per CDR3 protein. The profile shows roughly 1.5 million distinct CDR3 sequences, approximately 42% of them singletons. Input material: blood. The receptors shown here come from a woman under 30 in good health. CDR3s include the opening cysteine and the closing phenylalanine or tryptophan. Each record gives: clone size, D gene, J gene, V gene, CDR3 protein, CDR3 DNA. D genes are given only for firm matches. A clone size is listed for some rows: how often the clone was seen (once, few, many), or a class if it is expanded.

many TRBD1 TRBJ2-1 TRBV27 CASSFVGTGGNEQFF TGTGCCAGCAGTTTCGTAGGGACAGGGGGCAATGAGCAGTTCTTC
few TRBD2 TRBJ2-5 TRBV29-1 CSVVGGGQETQYF TGCAGCGTTGTGGGCGGGGGCCAAGAGACCCAGTACTTC
. . TRBJ1-2 TRBV7-8 CASSTGRLGPGYTF TGTGCCAGCAGCACCGGACGGCTAGGGCCTGGCTACACCTTC
few . TRBJ1-5 TRBV6-6 CASSTGSYSNQPQHF TGTGCCAGCAGTACCGGCAGTTATAGCAATCAGCCCCAGCATTTT
. . TRBJ1-1 TRBV4-2 CASSQEMGPYTEAFF TGTGCCAGCAGCCAAGAGATGGGTCCGTACACTGAAGCTTTCTTT
. TRBD1 TRBJ2-7 TRBV7-2 CASSVDRGGEQYF TGTGCCAGCAGCGTAGACAGGGGCGGCGAGCAGTACTTC
. . TRBJ2-1 TRBV29-1 CSVHWGTQFF TGCAGCGTCCACTGGGGGACCCAGTTCTTC
once . TRBJ2-1 TRBV7-9 CASSLAIRGNYNEQFF TGTGCCAGCAGCTTAGCGATTCGGGGGAATTACAATGAGCAGTTCTTC
once TRBD1 TRBJ1-1 TRBV4-1 CASSPGQGESPEAFF TGCGCCAGCAGCCCCGGACAGGGTGAGAGCCCTGAAGCTTTCTTT
. . TRBJ2-1 TRBV6-2/TRBV6-3 CASRGGGAVYNEQFF TGTGCCAGCAGAGGTGGGGGGGCTGTCTACAATGAGCAGTTCTTC
few . TRBJ2-7 TRBV6-1 CASSETGTSYEQYF TGTGCCAGCAGTGAAACGGGCACGTCCTACGAGCAGTACTTC
once . TRBJ1-2 TRBV20-1 CSAYRRTNYGYTF TGCAGTGCTTACAGGAGAACTAACTATGGCTACACCTTC
. TRBD2 TRBJ2-3 TRBV7-2 CASSFSGRQDTQYF TGTGCCAGCAGCTTTAGCGGGCGGCAAGATACGCAGTATTTT
. . TRBJ1-2 TRBV10-3 CAISTDGLNYGYTF TGTGCCATCAGTACCGACGGCCTTAACTATGGCTACACCTTC
. . TRBJ2-3 TRBV4-1 CAGSVWTADTQYF TGCGCCGGCAGCGTGTGGACAGCAGATACGCAGTATTTT
. TRBD1 TRBJ1-1 TRBV20-1 CSARDRVRGTANTEAFF TGCAGTGCTAGAGATCGAGTAAGAGGGACAGCGAACACTGAAGCTTTCTTT
few TRBD1 TRBJ2-7 TRBV5-1 CASSFSGTGSYNEQYF TGCGCCAGCAGCTTTTCCGGGACAGGCAGCTACAATGAGCAGTACTTC
. . TRBJ1-2 TRBV18 CASPPPKGNRYGYTF TGTGCCAGCCCACCACCGAAAGGGAACCGCTATGGCTACACCTTC
many TRBD2 TRBJ2-7 TRBV7-8 CASSLSPSGVAYNEQYF TGTGCCAGCAGCTTATCTCCCAGCGGGGTAGCCTACAATGAGCAGTACTTC
few . TRBJ2-7 TRBV20-1 CSAPTSFAYEQYF TGCAGTGCTCCAACTAGTTTCGCCTACGAGCAGTACTTC
. . TRBJ2-7 TRBV12-3/TRBV12-4 CASSRFTGQSSYNEQYF TGTGCCAGCAGTAGATTTACAGGGCAGAGCTCCTACAATGAGCAGTACTTC
. TRBD2 TRBJ2-5 TRBV6-2/TRBV6-3 CASSGRIAGGDGTQYF TGTGCCAGCAGTGGCCGTATAGCGGGAGGAGACGGGACCCAGTACTTC
few TRBD1 TRBJ2-4 TRBV6-6 CASSYSMRGLGNIQYF TGTGCCAGCAGTTACAGTATGAGGGGGCTGGGTAACATTCAGTACTTC
few . TRBJ1-2 TRBV28 CASRRYTGGYTF TGTGCCAGCAGGAGGTATACAGGTGGCTACACCTTC
. . TRBJ2-7 TRBV21-1 CASRKNPPGPGVIYEQYF TGTGCCAGCAGGAAAAATCCTCCGGGGCCCGGGGTAATCTACGAGCAGTACTTC
. . TRBJ2-1 TRBV7-2 CASSSTWSSYNEQFF TGTGCCAGCAGCTCTACTTGGAGCTCCTACAATGAGCAGTTCTTC
few . TRBJ2-5 TRBV7-6 CASSQGLETQYF TGTGCCAGCAGCCAGGGTCTAGAGACCCAGTACTTC
. TRBD1 TRBJ1-2 TRBV2 CASSEEQGVGGYTF TGTGCCAGCAGTGAAGAACAGGGGGTTGGTGGCTACACCTTC
few TRBD1 TRBJ1-2 TRBV10-3 CAISESITGDYGYTF TGTGCCATCAGTGAGTCGATTACAGGGGACTATGGCTACACCTTC
few TRBD2 TRBJ2-1 TRBV6-1 CASRILSGGPSYNEQFF TGTGCCAGCAGGATCCTTAGCGGGGGGCCCTCCTACAATGAGCAGTTCTTC
few . TRBJ1-1 TRBV27 CASRLHLTDWGTEAFF TGTGCCAGCAGGTTGCACCTCACAGATTGGGGTACTGAAGCTTTCTTT
few TRBD1 TRBJ1-2 TRBV20-1 CSAGTGGGYGYTF TGCAGTGCTGGGACAGGGGGCGGCTATGGCTACACCTTC
. . TRBJ2-3 TRBV14 CASSSSRADTQYF TGTGCCAGCAGCTCGTCGCGTGCAGATACGCAGTATTTT